The present TCR beta chain was sequenced within a study of T cell repertoires in cytomegalovirus infection (dated by TCRdb to about 2019). Regarding the research as a whole: Donor HLA type was relevant to the analysis, because carriage of CMV infection together with the matching HLA type was indicated by public TCR beta signatures.

Findings and caveats that apply to the study as a whole: Cumulative frequency of public TCR beta family members discriminated carriers of CMV infection plus the relevant HLA type in this cohort and an independent approximately 400-donor cohort. The ex vivo response was dominated by HLA-C-restricted CMV-specific TCR beta clonotypes, which also provided the single most frequent clonotype in two of eight donors.

As concerns this clonotype: Its binding antigen is unknown. It has no much larger one-base neighbor in the sample; base qualities were not kept.

The instrument given in TCRdb is Illumina HiSeq 1500. The raw public data were reprocessed by TCRdb itself: fastp quality trimming at Q25, MiXCR clonotype calling, in-frame beta chains only. Here each entry gathers all rows of one CDR3 protein and keeps the most common genes and DNA. The sample table holds 250,000 or so distinct CDR3 sequences, of which around 15% were seen once. The top ten clonotypes cover about 45% of the sample. Specimen: CD8+ T cells from PBMCs. The receptor was isolated from a human donor in good health (CMV status not recorded). Some clones in this sample may be carry-over from other donors' samples.

The DNA reads as follows: TGTGCCAGCAGTGAAGACACGGGACAGAGGGCGAGGACCCTCCACTTT. This gives the protein CASSEDTGQRARTLHF. The chain was built from TRBV6-1 and TRBJ1-6; 7 bases in the junction line up with TRBD1. Inclusive of the bounding cysteine and phenylalanine, the CDR3 is 16 residues long. CDR3 DNA is the only sequence kept; it has 48 bases, read in frame from the first base. Ends trimmed: V by 1 base, J by 14 bases; bases unmatched to a gene: 14. The germline V gene yields MNHNS for CDR1 and SASEGT for CDR2.